These 27 T cell receptor beta chains originate from one sample sequenced in a study of blood T cell repertoires in COVID-19 (dated by TCRdb to the early 2020s). Library preparation employed the immunoSEQ multiplex PCR assay. Drawn from immuneACCESS, this table holds only the in-frame rearrangements with V and J called that TCRdb kept. Clones are partly lost; checked studies trace under half to an unresolved V gene and leave the rest unexplained. The sample records 120,000 or so clones, approximately 74% of which are singletons. The ten largest clones represent more than 5% of the sample. Source material: peripheral blood. The receptors shown here come from a man aged 60 to 69 with acute or convalescent COVID-19.

This sequence joins TRBV4-1 and TRBJ1-1; 10 bases match TRBD1. The CDR3 loop spans 15 amino acids. Germline CDR1 is MGHRA and CDR2 is YSYEKL. V was pared by 5 bases and J by 11 bases, with 14 bases of the junction left unmatched. The chain's CDR3 is CASSEAGTGASLAFF. The CDR3 nucleotides are TGCGCCAGCAGCGAAGCCGGGACAGGGGCGTCGTTGGCTTTCTTT.

The V call is TRBV4-1, the J call TRBJ1-5; 7 bases are a match to TRBD1. Germline-derived CDR1 and CDR2 are MGHRA and YSYEKL. CDR3 length equals 15 residues. With V trimmed by 4 bases and J by 5 bases, 8 bases remained unmatched. The CDR3 DNA follows: TGCGCCAGCAGCCGGCAGACAGGGATAGATCAGCCCCAGCATTTT. This encodes CASSRQTGIDQPQHF.

In DNA, the CDR3 is TGTGCCAGCAGCCTTAAGTCCGGGGAGCAGTACTTC. As protein: CASSLKSGEQYF. The rearrangement links TRBV3-1 (or the pseudogene TRBV3-2) to TRBJ2-7; unclear D gene. From germline, CDR1 is LGHDT and CDR2 YNNKEL (reference sequence). The V gene lost 4 bases and the J gene lost 7 bases, with 11 bases spanning the gap. The CDR3 length is 12 residues.

This chain connects TRBV7-9 to TRBJ2-6; D unclear. Germline V gives CDR1 SEHNR, CDR2 FQNEAQ (reference sequence). This CDR3 spans 15 amino acids. V was pared by 5 bases and J by 0 bases, with 8 bases between. The CDR3 nucleotides are TGTGCCAGCAGCCTAGACACCTCTGGGGCCAACGTCCTGACTTTC. It translates to CASSLDTSGANVLTF. Using reference TRBV7-9 and TRBJ2-6 for the parts outside the CDR3, the full variable domain is DTGVSQNPRHKITKRGQNVTFRCDPISEHNRLYWYRQTLGQGPEFLTYFQNEAQLEKSRLLSDRFSAERPKGSFSTLEIQRTEQGDSAMYLCASSLDTSGANVLTFGAGSRLTVL.

The chain combines TRBV12-3 or TRBV12-4 with TRBJ1-2; TRBD1 is a possible D gene (5 bases). CDR3 length: 13 residues. V was cut by 4 bases and J by 4 bases, with 10 bases left in between. The CDR3 region is CASSSSTVYGYTF. The CDR3 nucleotides read TGTGCCAGCAGTTCATCGACAGTCTATGGCTACACCTTC.

This sequence joins TRBV7-9 and TRBJ2-1; TRBD2 matches 12 bases. Germline loops: CDR1 SEHNR, CDR2 FQNEAQ (reference sequence). V was pared by 1 base and J by 10 bases, with 5 bases of the junction left unmatched. The CDR3 is 15 amino acids. The CDR3 protein is CASSLGRLAGDEQFF. CDR3 nucleotide sequence: TGTGCCAGCAGCTTAGGTAGACTAGCGGGAGACGAGCAGTTCTTC.

The chain couples TRBV21-1 to TRBJ1-5; whether TRBD1, the table's D call, matches the DNA was not checked. TRBV21-1 is marked as a pseudogene. The CDR3 is 17 amino acids. In DNA, the CDR3 is TGTGCCAGCAGCGGCCCTCAGGGGAGATATAGCAATCAGCCCCAGCATTTT. Protein sequence: CASSGPQGRYSNQPQHF.

The chain carries TRBV7-3 and TRBJ2-7; no clear D. CDR3 length: 13 amino acids. Per the germline V gene, CDR1 is SGHTA and CDR2 is FQGTGA. The V gene lost 5 bases and the J gene lost 5 bases, with 13 bases spanning the gap. The CDR3 region is CASSLQVSHEQYF. The CDR3 bases are TGTGCCAGCAGCCTCCAGGTTTCACACGAGCAGTACTTC. The full variable domain, completed using reference TRBV7-3 and TRBJ2-7, is GAGVSQTPSNKVTEKGKYVELRCDPISGHTALYWYRQSLGQGPEFLIYFQGTGAADDSGLPNDRFFAVRPEGSVSTLKIQRTERGDSAVYLCASSLQVSHEQYFGPGTRLTVT.

V is TRBV7-3 and J is TRBJ2-2, with TRBD1 identical over 8 bases. Germline V gene sequence: CDR1 SGHTA, CDR2 FQGTGA. Trimming took 3 bases from V and 5 from J; bases not matched to a gene: 8. The CDR3 runs to 16 residues. CDR3 amino acids: CASSFGGQGATGELFF. The CDR3 bases are TGTGCCAGCAGCTTTGGAGGACAGGGAGCGACCGGGGAGCTGTTTTTT.

This chain links TRBV5-1 with TRBJ1-5; D remains unclear. Trimming took off 4 bases at V and 6 bases at J, with 20 bases between the two ends. The CDR3 has 16 residues. Per germline, CDR1 SGHRS and CDR2 YFSETQ. This CDR3 is CASSLHHRGNRQPQHF. DNA of the CDR3: TGCGCCAGCAGCCTTCACCACCGGGGAAATCGTCAGCCCCAGCATTTT.

The chain recombines TRBV6-6 with TRBJ2-2, with a possible D match to TRBD1 (6 bases). The CDR3 is 13 residues long. Per the germline V gene, CDR1 is MNHNY and CDR2 is SVGAGI (reference sequence). V lost 6 bases and J 7 bases, leaving 12 bases between the germline ends. The CDR3, as DNA: TGTGCCAGCAGCATTCAGGGGATCGGGGAGCTGTTTTTT. Amino acid sequence: CASSIQGIGELFF.

The genes are TRBV7-2 and TRBJ2-1; TRBD2 aligns across 7 bases. The J segment lost 6 bases and the V segment lost 1 base, leaving 6 bases of the junction unmatched. The CDR3 has 15 amino acids. The germline V gene has CDR1 SGHTA and CDR2 FQGNSA. The CDR3 loop reads CASSLVRGVGNEQFF. CDR3 bases: TGTGCCAGCAGCTTAGTACGGGGGGTGGGCAATGAGCAGTTCTTC.

The chain has TRBV7-9 and TRBJ1-6, with 11 bases matching TRBD1. CDR3 length equals 14 residues. Per germline, CDR1 SEHNR and CDR2 FQNEAQ (reference sequence). The V and J ends lost 3 bases and 11 bases, in that order; junction bases with no gene match: 3. This chain's CDR3 is CASSFGTGGAPLHF. In DNA form, the CDR3 reads TGTGCCAGCAGCTTTGGGACAGGGGGTGCACCCCTCCACTTT.

This chain connects TRBV30 to TRBJ1-2; the D is unclear. The germline gives CDR1 GTSNPN, CDR2 SVGIG (reference sequence). V lost 8 bases and J lost 4, with 14 bases in between. The CDR3 is made up of 12 amino acids. The DNA for the CDR3 is TGTGCCGGCAAACGGGAAGCCTATGGCTACACCTTC. It is translated as CAGKREAYGYTF.

This clone was counted only a few times. Its ends do not fully match the called genes, so a read error is possible. V is TRBV7-8 and J is TRBJ2-7, with TRBD2 as a possible D gene (6 bases). This CDR3 is 15 amino acids long. Germline-derived CDR1 and CDR2 are SGHVS and FQNEAQ. The CDR3 coding sequence is TGTGCCAGCAGCTCAGAGGGGACTTCCTCCTACAAGCAGTACTTC. Amino acids: CASSSEGTSSYKQYF.

V usage is TRBV7-2 and J usage is TRBJ2-3, with 8 nucleotides matching TRBD2. The V gene's germline CDR1 is SGHTA and CDR2 FQGNSA. The CDR3 covers 14 residues. With 5 bases clipped from V and 6 bases from J, the junction kept 7 bases outside the gene matches. The CDR3 bases are TGTGCCAGCAGCCCAAACGGGGGGGCCGATACGCAGTATTTT. Its translation: CASSPNGGADTQYF.

The J gene is TRBJ1-1, the V gene TRBV4-1; no clear D. The V and J ends lost 1 base and 1 base respectively, with 10 bases between them. Per the germline V gene, CDR1 is MGHRA and CDR2 is YSYEKL. The CDR3 spans 15 residues. The CDR3 DNA is TGCGCCAGCAGCCAAGTGATAGCGAAGAACACTGAAGCTTTCTTT. Amino acid sequence: CASSQVIAKNTEAFF.

V gene TRBV5-1 combines with J gene TRBJ1-5; TRBD1 is a possible D gene (6 bases). V was clipped by 3 bases and J by 0 bases, with 13 bases between them. The CDR3 totals 16 residues. Germline V gene lookup returns CDR1 SGHRS and CDR2 YFSETQ. CDR3 DNA: TGCGCCAGCAGCTGCGGGGGCCAGACTAGCAATCAGCCCCAGCATTTT. Encoded protein: CASSCGGQTSNQPQHF.

This chain uses TRBV4-1 with TRBJ1-4, with TRBD1 matching over 7 bases. The CDR3 contains 17 residues. Germline values: CDR1 MGHRA, CDR2 YSYEKL. The trim removed 4 bases at V and 0 bases at J, leaving 8 bases unmatched. The CDR3 DNA follows: TGCGCCAGCAGCCCCATACAGGGGAGAGCAACTAATGAAAAACTGTTTTTT. Amino acid sequence: CASSPIQGRATNEKLFF.

V and J are TRBV7-9 and TRBJ2-2; maybe TRBD1 (6 bases). The CDR3 covers 14 residues. Germline CDR1 reads SEHNR; CDR2 reads FQNEAQ (reference sequence). Trimming took off 8 bases at V and 2 bases at J, with 12 bases between the two ends. This chain's CDR3 is CASRDTSNTGELFF. In nucleotides, the CDR3 is TGTGCCAGCCGGGACACCAGTAACACCGGGGAGCTGTTTTTT. The full variable domain, its missing parts supplied by reference TRBV7-9 and TRBJ2-2, is DTGVSQNPRHKITKRGQNVTFRCDPISEHNRLYWYRQTLGQGPEFLTYFQNEAQLEKSRLLSDRFSAERPKGSFSTLEIQRTEQGDSAMYLCASRDTSNTGELFFGEGSRLTVL.

The chain links TRBV19 to TRBJ1-2, with a tentative D call TRBD1 (6 bases). With 3 bases removed from V and 1 base from J, the gap between germline ends came to 12 bases. Germline lookup yields CDR1 LNHDA and CDR2 SQIVND (reference sequence). The CDR3 spans 15 residues. CDR3 DNA sequence: TGTGCCAGTAGTATTGACAGGATACTTAACTATGGCTACACCTTC. It is translated as CASSIDRILNYGYTF.

The chain recombines TRBV11-3 with TRBJ1-2; D remains ambiguous. The V and J ends lost 0 bases and 2 bases respectively, with 10 bases between them. The CDR3 runs 15 residues. Germline V gene sequence: CDR1 SGHNT, CDR2 YENEEA. DNA for the CDR3: TGTGCCAGCAGCTTAGAGGAGGGAACGAACTATGGCTACACCTTC. Encoded protein: CASSLEEGTNYGYTF.

This clone was found once. This chain uses TRBV19 with TRBJ1-2, with 7 bases that match TRBD1. The trim removed 1 base at V and 3 bases at J, leaving 5 bases unmatched. CDR1 and CDR2 from the germline V gene are LNHDA and SQIVND (reference sequence). The CDR3 has 15 amino acids. In nucleotides, the CDR3 is TGTGCCAGTAGTATAGGTACAGGGGCGCACTATGGCTACACCTTC. This encodes CASSIGTGAHYGYTF.

The chain couples TRBV7-3 to TRBJ2-6; D is possibly TRBD2 (6 bases). With 6 bases removed from V and 4 bases from J, the gap between germline ends came to 13 bases. Germline CDR1 and CDR2: SGHTA and FQGTGA. The CDR3 is 15 amino acids. The chain's CDR3 is CASRKGGLGANVLTF. The CDR3 DNA reads TGTGCCAGCAGAAAAGGAGGGTTGGGGGCCAACGTCCTGACTTTC. Combining the CDR3 with reference TRBV7-3 and TRBJ2-6 gives the whole variable domain GAGVSQTPSNKVTEKGKYVELRCDPISGHTALYWYRQSLGQGPEFLIYFQGTGAADDSGLPNDRFFAVRPEGSVSTLKIQRTERGDSAVYLCASRKGGLGANVLTFGAGSRLTVL.

This clone has a handful of counts. The J gene is TRBJ2-1, the V gene TRBV7-3; TRBD2 aligns across 9 bases. This CDR3 region has 15 residues. V was clipped by 2 bases and J by 7 bases; unmatched bases: 6. From germline, CDR1 is SGHTA and CDR2 FQGTGA. The CDR3 is CASSLFSGRRNEQFF. DNA of the CDR3: TGTGCCAGCAGCTTATTTAGCGGGAGAAGGAATGAGCAGTTCTTC.

V usage is TRBV27 and J usage is TRBJ1-5; D unclear. This CDR3 region has 13 residues. Germline CDR1 and CDR2: MNHEY and SMNVEV (reference sequence). Trimming shortened V by 6 bases and J by 5 bases, and 11 bases separated the two germline ends. In nucleotides, the CDR3 is TGTGCCAGCAGCACGATGGCGGATCAGCCCCAGCATTTT. Translation: CASSTMADQPQHF.

V usage is TRBV9 and J usage is TRBJ1-1, with D tentatively TRBD1 (6 bases). Looked up from germline, CDR1 is SGDLS and CDR2 is YYNGEE. Trimming took 1 base from V and 10 from J, leaving 14 bases between them. This CDR3 has 13 amino acids. The CDR3 DNA is TGTGCCAGCAGCGTAACACAGGGTTCTGGAGCTTTCTTT. This sequence encodes CASSVTQGSGAFF.